Described below is a single TCR beta chain sequence and its context. Its antigen has not been determined. Base-call qualities are not available, and no considerably larger clone is one nucleotide away. Other DNA sequences within the sample encode an identical CDR3. These data come from a study of Ad26.COV2.S vaccination and SARS-CoV-2 variants (dated by TCRdb to the early 2020s). Broadly, across the study: Vaccine-arm donors were drawn from COV1001, a multicentre, randomized, double-blind, placebo-controlled phase I-IIa trial of Ad26.COV2.S in healthy adults. Ad26.COV2.S was administered intramuscularly at a dose of 5x10^10 or 1x10^11 viral particles, either as one shot or as two shots given 56 days apart. Sequencing of the TCRbeta repertoire served to evaluate the specificity and breadth of SARS-CoV-2-reactive T cell receptors following Ad26.COV2.S vaccination. The TCR-sequenced set comprised approximately 30 samples: about 19 Ad26.COV2.S vaccine recipients, 5 placebo recipients and 8 SARS-CoV-2 convalescent individuals. Trial participants were randomized into five groups of five, in which low-dose or high-dose Ad26.COV2.S was given once or twice, or placebo was given on both occasions. Investigators remained blinded to trial group allocation during experiments and outcome assessment.

TCRbeta CDR3 regions were sequenced with the immunoSEQ Assay. After extraction, genomic DNA underwent amplification by bias-controlled multiplex PCR, followed by high-throughput sequencing. On the study's bioinformatics: To quantify the absolute abundance of each unique TCRbeta CDR3 region, sequences were collapsed and filtered. T cell fraction was estimated by normalizing TCRbeta template counts to usable DNA, which was measured by amplifying reference genes present in all nucleated cells. Repertoire TCRs were annotated as SARS-CoV-2-specific by exact matching of V gene, CDR3 amino acid sequence and J gene to a known reactive TCR set. The reference SARS-CoV-2 TCR set came from MIRA and was filtered for enrichment in COVID-19-positive ImmuneCODE repertoires, removing public or cross-reactive TCRs. Using the MIRA antigens, annotated TCRs were further analysed by specific ORF or by position within an ORF. Breadth was defined as the number of annotated unique rearrangements divided by the total number of unique productive rearrangements, and depth was defined as the summed frequency of the annotated unique rearrangements. TCR breadth was compared between groups using two-sided Wilcoxon rank-sum tests. Not all clones reach the TCRdb copy of this immuneACCESS table, which keeps in-frame sequences only. Checked studies attribute under half of the gap to unresolved V genes and leave the rest unexplained. V and J calls and clone size are as listed in that table; D and trimming were resolved from the DNA. The sample data list fewer than 500,000 clones, and more than 80% of these were observed just once. More than 10% of the sample is taken by the ten largest.

What the research found in general, with its limitations: Vaccine and placebo recipients had similar non-spike TCR breadth, a finding consistent with the vaccine containing only spike. The study lacked the statistical power to compare responses across vaccine doses or regimens. The authors noted that the TCR breadth and depth analyses may have underestimated total T cell responses. Ad26.COV2.S recipients had higher spike-specific TCR breadth than placebo recipients (P = 0.0014). After vaccination, substantial breadth of spike-specific CD8+ and CD4+ T cell responses was reported.

Measured from the cysteine to the phenylalanine, the CDR3 is 14 residues long. Only the CDR3 part of the read is kept: 42 bases, read in frame from the first base. From V the trimming removes 0 bases and from J it removes 2 bases, while the gene matches leave 2 bases of the junction unaccounted for. The CDR1 and CDR2 encoded by the germline V gene are SGHDT and YYEEEE. The treatment or condition label for this specimen denotes: over 15 received Ad26.COV2.S at low or high dose, single or two shots; roughly five received placebo; per-sample allocation not given. For vaccine and placebo recipients, repertoires were sequenced using samples collected on day 63 after the first injection. Between 29 July and 7 August 2020, Cohort 1b enrolled approximately 26 adults aged 18-55 years at one site in Boston, USA. Ad26.COV2.S consisted of a replication-incompetent adenovirus type 26 vector by which a prefusion-stabilized SARS-CoV-2 spike protein from the original Wuhan strain was expressed.

The receptor was isolated from a person aged 18 to 59 who received the Ad26.COV2.S COVID-19 vaccine or a placebo. The source material was peripheral blood, sampled in a trial of Ad26.COV2.S vaccine versus placebo. Here the chain combines TRBV5-6 and TRBJ2-7, with TRBD1 matching 7 junction bases. The DNA is as follows: TGTGCCAGCAGCTTGGGGACAGGTGCCTACGAGCAGTACTTC. It encodes CASSLGTGAYEQYF.